The 27 T cell receptor beta chains below were found in one sample sequenced in a study of blood T cell repertoires in COVID-19. Repertoires were generated with immunoSEQ multiplex PCR, while TCRdb's copy carries only in-frame clones and drops some. The sample shows some 350,000 clones, around 89% of them seen only once. The sequencing sample was made of PBMCs or T cells enriched from blood (not recorded which). These receptors were obtained from a man younger than 35 who had recovered from COVID-19.

The chain links TRBV14 to TRBJ2-1; 8 bases match TRBD2. From germline, CDR1 is SGHDN and CDR2 FVKESK. This CDR3 contains 14 residues. The ends lost 4 bases at V and 8 bases at J; junction bases unmatched: 7. The CDR3 DNA follows: TGTGCCAGCAGCCTAAGCGGGAGTAGGTATGAGCAGTTCTTC. Translating it yields CASSLSGSRYEQFF.

This rearrangement joins TRBV19 to TRBJ2-3, with 8 bases lining up with TRBD2. This CDR3 region has 15 residues. Germline V gene sequence: CDR1 LNHDA, CDR2 SQIVND (reference sequence). Germline trimming cut 1 base from V and 4 bases from J; bases unmatched to any gene: 4. The CDR3 sequence is CASSIAPTSADTQYF. The DNA of the CDR3 is TGTGCCAGTAGTATAGCCCCGACTAGCGCAGATACGCAGTATTTT.

The CDR3 bases are TGTGCCAGCAGTCCCTACTCCCAGGGACAGGCTGGCTACACCTTC. Translating it yields CASSPYSQGQAGYTF. V is TRBV28 and J is TRBJ1-2; 8 nucleotides agree with TRBD1. Germline CDR1 is MDHEN and CDR2 is SYDVKM. The CDR3 contains 15 residues. Losses at the gene ends were 5 bases for V and 7 bases for J; bases not matched to a gene: 12.

CDR3 DNA sequence: TGTGCCAGCAGTGAATCCGGCAGGCCCAAGAACACTGAAGCTTTCTTT. Residues: CASSESGRPKNTEAFF. V usage is TRBV25-1 and J usage is TRBJ1-1; D call uncertain. This CDR3 has 16 residues. The germline CDR1 and CDR2 sequences are MGHDK and SYGVNS. Deletions cut 1 base from V and 1 base from J, with 13 bases between.

The chain combines TRBV6-5 with TRBJ2-7; tentative D call: TRBD1 (6 bases). CDR3 size: 15 residues. Germline V gene data show CDR1 as MNHEY and CDR2 as SVGAGI. Trimming took 6 bases from V and 10 from J, leaving 25 bases between them. The DNA for the CDR3 is TGTGCCAGCAGACAACAGGGACGCGGCCTTAGGAGACAGTACTTC. This gives the protein CASRQQGRGLRRQYF.

The chain combines TRBV28 with TRBJ2-3; D not certain. Germline values: CDR1 MDHEN, CDR2 SYDVKM. The V gene lost 6 bases and the J gene lost 5 bases, with 6 bases spanning the gap. CDR3 length: 11 residues. The CDR3 DNA sequence: TGTGCCAGCAGGGCTCTAGATACGCAGTATTTT. Translating gives CASRALDTQYF. Full variable domain (rest looked up from reference TRBV28 and TRBJ2-3): DVKVTQSSRYLVKRTGEKVFLECVQDMDHENMFWYRQDPGLGLRLIYFSYDVKMKEKGDIPEGYSVSREKKERFSLILESASTNQTSMYLCASRALDTQYFGPGTRLTVL.

This chain joins TRBV4-1 and TRBJ2-7, with D possibly being TRBD2 (5 bases). This CDR3 is built from 15 residues. V dropped 3 bases and J dropped 3 bases, with 15 bases sitting between them. The V gene's germline CDR1 is MGHRA and CDR2 YSYEKL. The CDR3 reads CASSQVPGEVYEQYF. The DNA for the CDR3 is TGCGCCAGCAGCCAGGTTCCCGGGGAAGTCTACGAGCAGTACTTC.

The rearrangement uses TRBV21-1 and TRBJ1-1. TRBV21-1 is designated a pseudogene. This CDR3 has 14 amino acids. The CDR3 DNA sequence: TGTGCCAGAAAAGGGGGGGGCACCCGGCCTGAAGCTTTCTTT. Amino acids: CARKGGGTRPEAFF.

V gene TRBV6-5 combines with J gene TRBJ1-4; the D gene is possibly TRBD1 (5 bases). Per germline, CDR1 MNHEY and CDR2 SVGAGI. The CDR3 totals 14 residues. Deletions cut 5 bases from V and 6 bases from J, with 13 bases between. The CDR3 is CASSPVGGDEKLFF. The CDR3 region has the DNA TGTGCCAGCAGTCCGGTGGGGGGGGATGAAAAACTGTTTTTT.

The chain links TRBV5-6 to TRBJ1-1; D is uncertain. CDR1 is SGHDT, CDR2 YYEEEE, per germline. Trimming cost V 2 bases and J 4 bases, with 15 bases left between them. The CDR3 is made up of 15 amino acids. The CDR3 region has the DNA TGTGCCAGCAGCTTCGTCTTATCGGTACGCACTGAAGCTTTCTTT. Amino acids: CASSFVLSVRTEAFF.

This clone was seen just once. This chain uses TRBV9 with TRBJ1-3; 8 nucleotides line up with TRBD1. The ends lost 4 bases at V and 0 bases at J; junction bases unmatched: 9. Germline V gene lookup returns CDR1 SGDLS and CDR2 YYNGEE. The CDR3 has 17 residues. As DNA, the CDR3 is TGTGCCAGCAGCCCCGGACAGGGAGCCCCCTCTGGAAACACCATATATTTT. Residues: CASSPGQGAPSGNTIYF.

The chain is built from TRBV6-4 and TRBJ2-1; tentatively, D is TRBD1 (5 bases). The CDR3 covers 17 residues. Germline-derived CDR1 and CDR2 are MRHNA and SNTAGT. The germline V and J ends were trimmed by 4 bases and 4 bases, with 20 bases remaining between them. This CDR3 reads CASSATPRQLIYNEQFF. The CDR3 nucleotides are TGTGCCAGCAGTGCTACCCCCCGACAGCTAATATACAATGAGCAGTTCTTC.

The chain uses TRBV27 and TRBJ1-6, with D uncertain. This CDR3 has 14 residues. Germline V gives CDR1 MNHEY, CDR2 SMNVEV (reference sequence). With 2 bases removed from V and 11 bases from J, the gap between germline ends came to 13 bases. The DNA for the CDR3 is TGTGCCAGCAGTTTAGTGAGCTATACCACACCCCTCCACTTT. The encoded protein is CASSLVSYTTPLHF.

This clone has a single count. The CDR3 protein is CASSLDRGTSNEKLFF. CDR3 in DNA: TGTGCCAGCAGCTTGGACAGGGGAACTTCCAATGAAAAACTGTTTTTT. The chain uses TRBV5-4 and TRBJ1-4; 7 nucleotides match TRBD1. Germline CDR1 SGHNT, CDR2 YYREEE (reference sequence). The J segment lost 5 bases and the V segment lost 0 bases, leaving 7 bases of the junction unmatched. CDR3 length: 16 amino acids.

DNA for the CDR3: TGTGCCAGCTCATCTAGCGGGGGGCCCTCCTACGAGCAGTACTTC. Encoded protein: CASSSSGGPSYEQYF. This rearrangement joins TRBV18 to TRBJ2-7; 11 bases are shared with TRBD2. The CDR3 spans 15 residues. Germline trimming cut 5 bases from V and 0 bases from J; bases unmatched to any gene: 3. Per germline, CDR1 KGHSH and CDR2 LQKENI.

This clone was found once. V gene TRBV19 combines with J gene TRBJ2-3; maybe TRBD1 (6 bases). V was pared by 1 base and J by 4 bases, with 12 bases between. This CDR3 has 15 amino acids. The germline gives CDR1 LNHDA, CDR2 SQIVND (reference sequence). CDR3 sequence: CASSIALQGSDTQYF. In DNA form, the CDR3 reads TGTGCCAGTAGTATAGCCCTACAGGGCTCAGATACGCAGTATTTT.

This clone was observed once. The chain has TRBV19 and TRBJ1-1; TRBD1 matches 8 bases. V lost 6 bases to trimming and J lost 3 bases; unmatched junction nucleotides: 9. The CDR3 is made up of 15 amino acids. Per germline, CDR1 LNHDA and CDR2 SQIVND (reference sequence). CDR3 in amino acids: CASSFGDRWDTEAFF. CDR3 in DNA: TGTGCCAGTAGCTTTGGGGACAGGTGGGACACTGAAGCTTTCTTT.

The chain joins TRBV19 to TRBJ2-5; no clear D gene. From germline, CDR1 is LNHDA and CDR2 SQIVND (reference sequence). Trimming shortened V by 4 bases and J by 5 bases, and 11 bases separated the two germline ends. The CDR3 extends over 13 amino acids. CDR3 amino acids: CASSTPPRETQYF. CDR3 in DNA: TGTGCCAGTAGTACCCCACCGCGTGAGACCCAGTACTTC.

CDR3 sequence (DNA): TGTGCCAGCAGCTTACAGAGCGGGGCCAGCTACAATGAGCAGTTCTTC. This encodes CASSLQSGASYNEQFF. V is TRBV7-3 and J is TRBJ2-1; 7 bases agree with TRBD2. This CDR3 comprises 16 residues. Germline lookup yields CDR1 SGHTA and CDR2 FQGTGA. J gave up 3 bases and V 2 bases, and 7 bases lay outside the gene matches.

The chain carries TRBV19 and TRBJ2-1, with TRBD2 as a possible D gene (6 bases). Germline CDR1 LNHDA, CDR2 SQIVND (reference sequence). The CDR3 has 13 amino acids. V was trimmed by 6 bases and J by 9 bases, leaving 15 bases between them. DNA for the CDR3: TGTGCCAGTAGAGTGGGCGGGGCGGTTGAGCAGTTCTTC. Its translation: CASRVGGAVEQFF.

The rearrangement links TRBV7-2 to TRBJ1-3, with 8 nucleotides matching TRBD1. Germline CDR1 SGHTA, CDR2 FQGNSA. The J segment lost 2 bases and the V segment lost 4 bases, leaving 4 bases of the junction unmatched. The CDR3 sequence is 15 residues long. Here the CDR3 reads CASSSFRGPGNTIYF. The CDR3 DNA is TGTGCCAGCAGCTCCTTCAGGGGGCCTGGAAACACCATATATTTT.

The CDR3 region is CASSSSRSYEQYF. The DNA of the CDR3 is TGTGCCAGCAGCTCCTCCCGGTCCTACGAGCAGTACTTC. The rearrangement uses TRBV7-2 and TRBJ2-7, with no clear D. CDR3 length equals 13 residues. Germline V gene data show CDR1 as SGHTA and CDR2 as FQGNSA. The germline V and J ends were trimmed by 4 bases and 1 base, with 8 bases remaining between them.

The chain couples TRBV15 to TRBJ1-4; TRBD1 is a possible D gene (5 bases). Germline CDR1 and CDR2: LNHNV and YYDKDF (reference sequence). V lost 3 bases, J lost 0 bases, and 14 bases lay in between. The CDR3 length is 17 residues. CDR3 nucleotides: TGTGCCACCAGCAGGGTCAAACAGGCCGCAACTAATGAAAAACTGTTTTTT. Its translation is CATSRVKQAATNEKLFF.

This clone was picked up a small number of times. V is TRBV9 and J is TRBJ2-5; TRBD1 agrees at 9 bases. V was pared by 2 bases and J by 5 bases, with 4 bases of the junction left unmatched. Germline V gene lookup returns CDR1 SGDLS and CDR2 YYNGEE. CDR3 length: 14 amino acids. CDR3 protein: CASSVSGTGETQYF. In DNA, the CDR3 is TGTGCCAGCAGCGTGAGTGGGACAGGGGAGACCCAGTACTTC. Complete variable domain (other parts from reference TRBV9 and TRBJ2-5): DSGVTQTPKHLITATGQRVTLRCSPRSGDLSVYWYQQSLDQGLQFLIQYYNGEERAKGNILERFSAQQFPDLHSELNLSSLELGDSALYFCASSVSGTGETQYFGPGTRLLVL.

The V gene is TRBV7-8, the J gene TRBJ1-5, with D possibly TRBD1 on 6 matching bases. CDR1 is SGHVS, CDR2 FQNEAQ, per germline. Trimming removed 5 bases at V and 5 bases at J, with 13 bases between. CDR3 length equals 14 residues. CDR3 nucleotide sequence: TGTGCCAGCAGCCAACAGGGCTTTGATCAGCCCCAGCATTTT. It specifies CASSQQGFDQPQHF.

The chain couples TRBV27 to TRBJ1-6, with D possibly being TRBD1 (5 bases). The CDR3 consists of 15 residues. Deletions cut 0 bases from V and 8 bases from J, with 11 bases between. CDR1 MNHEY and CDR2 SMNVEV come from the germline V gene (reference sequence). CDR3: CASSLSKGRDSPLHF. CDR3 sequence (DNA): TGTGCCAGCAGTTTATCGAAGGGCAGGGATTCACCCCTCCACTTT.

This clone was seen just once. The chain combines TRBV7-9 with TRBJ2-1, with 10 bases lining up with TRBD2. Germline lookup yields CDR1 SEHNR and CDR2 FQNEAQ (reference sequence). CDR3 size: 16 residues. J was trimmed by 5 bases and V by 1 base; bases with no gene match: 5. The CDR3 here is CASSLGSGRADNEQFF. CDR3 bases: TGTGCCAGCAGCTTAGGAAGCGGGAGGGCCGACAATGAGCAGTTCTTC.